These 20 T cell receptor beta chains were sequenced from one sample in a study of CD8 T cells in Susac syndrome. With random hexamers, 0.5 to 1 ug RNA was reverse transcribed. Each CDR3 protein is one row after TCRdb ran MiXCR on the immunoSEQ multiplex PCR reads. The sample includes about 180,000 distinct CDR3 sequences, around 96% of them seen just once. The sample was CD8+ T cells from PBMCs. These receptors originate from a human donor with multiple sclerosis.

The CDR3 reads CSAYFDYPSYNEQFF. The CDR3 DNA reads TGCAGTGCCTACTTCGACTACCCCTCCTACAATGAGCAGTTCTTC. The V and J genes are TRBV20-1 and TRBJ2-1; maybe TRBD2 (5 bases). Germline V gives CDR1 DFQATT, CDR2 SNEGSKA (reference sequence). V was cut by 6 bases and J by 0 bases, with 15 bases left in between. The CDR3 loop spans 15 amino acids.

The rearrangement uses TRBV11-2 and TRBJ2-4; the match to TRBD2 covers 8 bases. In germline, CDR1 is SGHAT, CDR2 FQNNGV. There are 17 residues in the CDR3. Losses at the gene ends were 4 bases for V and 8 bases for J; bases not matched to a gene: 16. The CDR3 nucleotides read TGTGCCAGCAGCTCCCCTTGGTCCCCCGGGGGGGATGACATTCAGTACTTC. Amino acid sequence: CASSSPWSPGGDDIQYF.

The gene calls are TRBV7-3 and TRBJ2-3, with 8 bases that match TRBD2. V shed 5 bases, J shed 2 bases, and the junction held 6 bases outside the gene matches. Germline CDR1 SGHTA, CDR2 FQGTGA. The CDR3 contains 15 residues. The CDR3, as DNA: TGTGCCAGCAGCCCGGGACTAGGCCACACAGATACGCAGTATTTT. This codes for CASSPGLGHTDTQYF.

J is TRBJ2-5 and V is TRBV7-9, with 7 bases aligning to TRBD1. The germline V gene has CDR1 SEHNR and CDR2 FQNEAQ (reference sequence). The CDR3 length is 16 residues. V lost 5 bases, J lost 1 base, and 10 bases stayed unmatched. The CDR3 spells CASSPYPTGLQETQYF. CDR3 nucleotides: TGTGCCAGCAGCCCCTACCCGACAGGGCTCCAAGAGACCCAGTACTTC. The entire variable domain, with the rest obtained from reference TRBV7-9 and TRBJ2-5, is as follows: DTGVSQNPRHKITKRGQNVTFRCDPISEHNRLYWYRQTLGQGPEFLTYFQNEAQLEKSRLLSDRFSAERPKGSFSTLEIQRTEQGDSAMYLCASSPYPTGLQETQYFGPGTRLLVL.

This chain connects TRBV7-6 to TRBJ2-1, with a possible D match to TRBD2 (7 bases). Germline V gives CDR1 SGHVS, CDR2 FNYEAQ. Deletions cut 9 bases from V and 7 bases from J, with 22 bases between. The CDR3 has 15 residues. CDR3 sequence: CASVLGGAGWNEQFF. The CDR3 DNA follows: TGTGCCAGTGTCCTGGGGGGGGCCGGATGGAATGAGCAGTTCTTC.

The V gene is TRBV27, the J gene TRBJ1-5, with D perhaps TRBD1 (6 bases). V lost 1 base, J lost 6 bases, and 13 bases lay in between. Germline V gene lookup returns CDR1 MNHEY and CDR2 SMNVEV (reference sequence). The length of the CDR3 is 15 residues. The CDR3 here is CASSLFSGGGQPQHF. The CDR3 region has the DNA TGTGCCAGCAGTTTATTCTCCGGGGGCGGTCAGCCCCAGCATTTT.

This chain links TRBV6-5 with TRBJ2-7; the D is unclear. Germline V lookup: CDR1 MNHEY, CDR2 SVGAGI. The V end was cut by 4 bases, the J end by 2 bases, with 12 bases between. The CDR3 extends over 14 amino acids. As DNA, the CDR3 is TGTGCCAGCAGTTTCGGAGAGTCTACCTACGAGCAGTACTTC. This sequence encodes CASSFGESTYEQYF.

The rearrangement links TRBV27 to TRBJ1-1, with a weak D call TRBD1 (5 bases). The CDR3 is made up of 15 amino acids. Deletions cut 1 base from V and 1 base from J, with 10 bases between. Germline CDR1 and CDR2: MNHEY and SMNVEV (reference sequence). CDR3 in amino acids: CASSLYGAGNTEAFF. The CDR3 DNA reads TGTGCCAGCAGTTTATATGGGGCAGGGAACACTGAAGCTTTCTTT.

The chain is built from TRBV20-1 and TRBJ1-1, with a tentative D call TRBD1 (6 bases). Deletions cut 1 base from V and 1 base from J, with 19 bases between. The CDR3 is made up of 17 amino acids. Germline CDR1 DFQATT, CDR2 SNEGSKA (reference sequence). CDR3 DNA: TGCAGTGCTAGAGGGGGCCTCCGGGGGCCTGAGAACACTGAAGCTTTCTTT. This translates into CSARGGLRGPENTEAFF.

V gene TRBV7-8 combines with J gene TRBJ2-1, with 10 positions matching TRBD1. With 2 bases clipped from V and 6 bases from J, the junction kept 4 bases outside the gene matches. There are 15 residues in the CDR3. The germline V gene encodes CDR1 SGHVS and CDR2 FQNEAQ. CDR3 region: CASSLRDRGGNEQFF. CDR3 DNA sequence: TGTGCCAGCAGCTTACGGGACAGGGGAGGCAATGAGCAGTTCTTC.

This clonotype was detected once. The chain is built from TRBV28 and TRBJ2-7, with TRBD1 identical over 9 bases. The CDR3 covers 14 residues. CDR1 and CDR2 from the germline V gene are MDHEN and SYDVKM. The V and J ends lost 5 bases and 5 bases, in that order; junction bases with no gene match: 7. CDR3 DNA sequence: TGTGCCAGCAGTGTCCGGGACAGGGTAAACGAGCAGTACTTC. Translation gives CASSVRDRVNEQYF.

This chain joins TRBV28 and TRBJ2-1; no definite D call. This CDR3 region has 14 residues. Germline lookup yields CDR1 MDHEN and CDR2 SYDVKM. Trimming shortened V by 0 bases and J by 6 bases, and 9 bases separated the two germline ends. CDR3 bases: TGTGCCAGCAGTTTATGGCAGGTGCGCAATGAGCAGTTCTTC. It codes for CASSLWQVRNEQFF.

The V gene is TRBV20-1, the J gene TRBJ2-1; a possible D gene is TRBD1 (5 bases). This CDR3 has 14 residues. The germline V gene has CDR1 DFQATT and CDR2 SNEGSKA (reference sequence). Trimming removed 0 bases at V and 10 bases at J, with 16 bases between. CDR3 nucleotides: TGCAGTGCTAGAGAGCTTACAGGTACTGGGGAGCAGTTCTTC. Protein product: CSARELTGTGEQFF.

The gene calls are TRBV11-2 and TRBJ2-1; no clear D. The CDR3 consists of 10 residues. Trimming cost V 5 bases and J 5 bases, with 1 base left between them. Germline loops: CDR1 SGHAT, CDR2 FQNNGV. CDR3 loop: CASSDNEQFF. In nucleotides, the CDR3 is TGTGCCAGCAGCGACAATGAGCAGTTCTTC. Full variable domain (outside the CDR3, taken from reference TRBV11-2 and TRBJ2-1): EAGVAQSPRYKIIEKRQSVAFWCNPISGHATLYWYQQILGQGPKLLIQFQNNGVVDDSQLPKDRFSAERLKGVDSTLKIQPAKLEDSAVYLCASSDNEQFFGPGTRLTVL.

V gene TRBV5-1 combines with J gene TRBJ2-7; D might be TRBD1 or TRBD2, each matching 5 bases. The germline V gene encodes CDR1 SGHRS and CDR2 YFSETQ. V was clipped by 3 bases and J by 3 bases, with 13 bases between them. This CDR3 region has 14 residues. The chain's CDR3 is CASSWGSSIYEQYF. The CDR3 DNA reads TGCGCCAGCAGCTGGGGGTCCTCAATCTACGAGCAGTACTTC.

The rearrangement links TRBV20-1 to TRBJ2-7; no firm D call. Looked up from germline, CDR1 is DFQATT and CDR2 is SNEGSKA (reference sequence). The V end was cut by 0 bases, the J end by 0 bases, with 9 bases between. The CDR3 is made up of 14 amino acids. CDR3 coding DNA: TGCAGTGCTAGAGATAGAAGGTACTCCTACGAGCAGTACTTC. Residues: CSARDRRYSYEQYF.

V and J are TRBV27 and TRBJ2-1; tentative D call: TRBD1 (6 bases). The germline V gene has CDR1 MNHEY and CDR2 SMNVEV (reference sequence). The CDR3 has 12 residues. V lost 6 bases and J lost 9, with 12 bases in between. The CDR3 DNA is TGTGCCAGCAGACAAGGGGGAGTTGAGCAGTTCTTC. It translates to CASRQGGVEQFF.

The chain links TRBV6-5 to TRBJ1-2; D perhaps matches TRBD1 (6 bases). V was pared by 2 bases and J by 5 bases, with 15 bases between. The length of the CDR3 is 15 residues. Looked up from germline, CDR1 is MNHEY and CDR2 is SVGAGI. DNA of the CDR3: TGTGCCAGCAGTTACGCGGCTGCGGGGGCTTATGGCTACACCTTC. This encodes CASSYAAAGAYGYTF.

This rearrangement joins TRBV2 to TRBJ2-1; no reliable D call. The CDR3 length is 16 residues. Per the germline V gene, CDR1 is SNHLY and CDR2 is FYNNEI. Trimming pared 5 bases from V and 4 bases from J, leaving 18 bases between. The CDR3 region has the DNA TGTGCCAGCAGTCCCCTCACTGGGCGGAAATACAATGAGCAGTTCTTC. This codes for CASSPLTGRKYNEQFF. Supplemented by reference TRBV2 and TRBJ2-1, the full variable domain reads EPEVTQTPSHQVTQMGQEVILRCVPISNHLYFYWYRQILGQKVEFLVSFYNNEISEKSEIFDDQFSVERPDGSNFTLKIRSTKLEDSAMYFCASSPLTGRKYNEQFFGPGTRLTVL.

CDR3 sequence (DNA): TGTGCCAGCAGTAAGGGGGGTGGAAGCTACAATGAGCAGTTCTTC. Translation gives CASSKGGGSYNEQFF. This rearrangement joins TRBV14 to TRBJ2-1, with D perhaps given as TRBD1 or TRBD2 (6 bases each). Germline values: CDR1 SGHDN, CDR2 FVKESK. The CDR3 extends over 15 amino acids. Trimming removed 6 bases at V and 3 bases at J, with 15 bases between.